Described below is a single T cell receptor beta chain sequence and its context. In the study's own analysis: Scientists estimated how many nucleated cells there were by amplifying reference gene primers. Assay used: immunoSEQ multiplex PCR; TCRdb lists only in-frame clones, some missing. D and trimming come from the DNA, and the V and J calls and clone size come from that table. The repertoire includes more than 200,000 clones, about nine tenths of them detected once, and approximately 1.9% sits in the top ten. This sample is drawn from a study of blood T cell repertoires in COVID-19. Across the study: PBMCs, B-cell-depleted T cells, or T cells were the source of the cDNA or gDNA that made up the material.

Individuals aged about 18 to 89 years were recruited from 24 US areas. The receptor was derived from a woman aged 18-35 years who had recovered from COVID-19. Sequenced: PBMCs or T cells enriched from blood (not recorded which).

The CDR3 protein is CASSLKLRDRYGYTF. The CDR3 DNA reads TGTGCCAGCAGCTTGAAATTACGGGACAGATATGGCTACACCTTC. The V and J genes are TRBV5-6 and TRBJ1-2; 7 nucleotides match TRBD1. This CDR3 has 15 amino acids. V was pared by 1 base and J by 5 bases, with 8 bases of the junction left unmatched. Germline lookup yields CDR1 SGHDT and CDR2 YYEEEE.